This TCR beta chain was sequenced for a study of long-term antiretroviral therapy in people with HIV. At the level of the study: The 2015 immediate-ART recommendation was preceded by the earliest samples by about a decade.

Runs used v3.0 of the immunoSEQ assay and were done at survey level. Generated by immunoSEQ multiplex PCR, the TCRdb table keeps only in-frame clones and is missing some. The data contain some 27,000 clones, about four fifths of them singletons. Trimming removed 1 base from V and 0 bases from J; junction bases left unmatched: 4. CDR3 length: 16 residues. Germline V gene sequence: CDR1 MNHNS, CDR2 SASEGT. At least two post-ART and at least one pre-ART PBMC sample were available for each donor. General study results and limits: Clones expanded before ART dominated the repertoire at all time points. Diversity remained lower than transplant donor controls, even though it increased after ART.

This clone was counted between two and nine times. As yet, its antigen is unknown. The receptor comes from a man younger than 35 with HIV. This rearrangement joins TRBV6-1 to TRBJ2-7, with 9 bases lining up with TRBD1. The sample consisted of unsorted PBMCs, taken 0.4 years after starting antiretroviral therapy. CDR3 coding DNA: TGTGCCAGCAGTGAAGGGGACAGGGCGTTCTCCTACGAGCAGTACTTC. Protein sequence: CASSEGDRAFSYEQYF.